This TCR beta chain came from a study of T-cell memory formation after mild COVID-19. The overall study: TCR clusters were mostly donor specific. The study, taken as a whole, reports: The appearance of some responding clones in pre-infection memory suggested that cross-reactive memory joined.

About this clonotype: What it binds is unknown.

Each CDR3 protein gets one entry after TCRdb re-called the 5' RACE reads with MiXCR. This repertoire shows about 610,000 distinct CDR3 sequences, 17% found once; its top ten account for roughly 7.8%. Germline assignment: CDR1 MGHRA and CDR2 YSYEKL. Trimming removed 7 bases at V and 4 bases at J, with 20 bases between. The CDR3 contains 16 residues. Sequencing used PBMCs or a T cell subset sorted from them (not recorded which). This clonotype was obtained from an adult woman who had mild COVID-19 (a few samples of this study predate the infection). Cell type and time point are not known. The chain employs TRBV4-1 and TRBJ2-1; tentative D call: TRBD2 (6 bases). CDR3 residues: CASTELWDFRYNEQFF. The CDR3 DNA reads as TGCGCCAGCACCGAGCTATGGGACTTTAGATACAATGAGCAGTTCTTC.